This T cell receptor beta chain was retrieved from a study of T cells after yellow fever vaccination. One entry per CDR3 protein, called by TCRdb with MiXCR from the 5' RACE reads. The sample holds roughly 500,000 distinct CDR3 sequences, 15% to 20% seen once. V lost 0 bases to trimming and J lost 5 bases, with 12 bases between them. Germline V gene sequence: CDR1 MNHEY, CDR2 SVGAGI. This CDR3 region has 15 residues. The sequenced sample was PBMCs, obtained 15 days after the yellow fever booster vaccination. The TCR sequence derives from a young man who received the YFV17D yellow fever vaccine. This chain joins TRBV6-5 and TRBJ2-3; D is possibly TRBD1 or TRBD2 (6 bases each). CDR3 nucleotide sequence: TGTGCCAGCAGTTACTCGAAGGGGGGAGTAGATACGCAGTATTTT. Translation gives CASSYSKGGVDTQYF.